This T cell receptor (beta chain) was captured by sequencing in a study of beta chain features in type 1 diabetes. Study-wide results and limits: When cDNA is sequenced, cells with high TCR expression could be over-represented.

Of the isolated RNA, all was reverse transcribed, and so the sequenced material was expressed TCRB transcripts. Data came from immunoSEQ multiplex PCR; TCRdb stores just in-frame clones and leaves some out. The repertoire holds about 360,000 clones, with around an eighth as singletons. Of note for this clone: Its antigen is unknown.

Germline V gives CDR1 SGHTA, CDR2 FQGNSA. This CDR3 has 15 amino acids. The V gene end was trimmed by 3 bases and the J gene end by 4 bases; junction bases not matched to a gene: 8. This chain connects TRBV7-2 to TRBJ2-7; 8 bases line up with TRBD2. Sequenced sample: naive CD4+ T cells from blood. The clonotype originates from a man aged 18 to 30 in good health. CDR3 coding DNA: TGTGCCAGCAGCTTTCAAGCGGGAGTCTGGTACGAGCAGTACTTC. This gives the protein CASSFQAGVWYEQYF.